Shown below are 25 T cell receptor beta chains from a single sample sequenced in a study of molecular identifiers for immune sequencing clone quantification. TCRdb independently ran MiXCR on the PCR reads; one entry per CDR3 protein. Of fewer than 70,000 distinct CDR3 sequences listed, 15% to 20% are singletons. The material sequenced was naive CD8+ T cells from blood, with Jurkat cell RNA spiked in. The subset: FACS-sorted CD8+CD4-CCR7+CD45RA+ naive T cells. All receptors derive from a human donor in good health. Some libraries in this study had Jurkat cell RNA spiked in.

This clonotype was counted only a few times. V and J are TRBV12-3 or TRBV12-4 and TRBJ1-2; D possibly corresponds to TRBD1 (6 bases). V lost 1 base and J lost 6, with 12 bases in between. CDR3 length equals 14 residues. CDR3 nucleotide sequence: TGTGCCAGCAGTTTAGGCCAGGGGCAGAATGGCTACACCTTC. This sequence encodes CASSLGQGQNGYTF.

This chain uses TRBV7-8 with TRBJ2-7; 8 bases line up with TRBD1. Germline values: CDR1 SGHVS, CDR2 FQNEAQ. This CDR3 comprises 14 residues. Trimming took 9 bases from V and 4 from J; bases not matched to a gene: 11. The CDR3, as DNA: TGTGCCAGTAAACTGGCAGGGGGCAAGTACGAGCAGTACTTC. It yields the protein CASKLAGGKYEQYF. The whole variable domain, remainder taken from reference TRBV7-8 and TRBJ2-7, is GAGVSQSPRYKVAKRGQDVALRCDPISGHVSLFWYQQALGQGPEFLTYFQNEAQLDKSGLPSDRFFAERPEGSVSTLKIQRTQQEDSAVYLCASKLAGGKYEQYFGPGTRLTVT.

The table lists this clonotype with many counts. The chain combines TRBV24-1 with TRBJ2-1, with 7 bases matching TRBD1. The V gene end was trimmed by 0 bases and the J gene end by 9 bases; junction bases not matched to a gene: 7. Germline CDR1 and CDR2: KGHDR and SFDVKD. The CDR3 is 15 residues long. CDR3 DNA sequence: TGTGCCACCAGTGATTTGCAAGGCCCAGGGGGTGAGCAGTTCTTC. Translated, it gives CATSDLQGPGGEQFF.

The rearrangement uses TRBV2 and TRBJ2-3; D remains ambiguous. CDR1 is SNHLY and CDR2 is FYNNEI in the germline V gene. V was pared by 6 bases and J by 6 bases, with 10 bases between. This CDR3 is built from 12 residues. CDR3 DNA sequence: TGTGCCAGCAGCGGACGCGCCGATACGCAGTATTTT. Translation: CASSGRADTQYF.

The sample holds a few counts of this clonotype. The chain is built from TRBV9 and TRBJ2-1; TRBD2 agrees at 9 bases. CDR3 length: 17 residues. V gave up 3 bases and J gave up 2 bases; unmatched junction bases: 9. Germline assignment: CDR1 SGDLS and CDR2 YYNGEE. In DNA, the CDR3 is TGTGCCAGCAGCGCTGATAGCGGGAGTTTCGCCTACAATGAGCAGTTCTTC. It codes for CASSADSGSFAYNEQFF.

The table lists this clonotype with many counts. V and J are TRBV7-2 and TRBJ1-5; tentatively, D is TRBD1 (5 bases). V lost 5 bases, J lost 4 bases, and 15 bases lay in between. The CDR3 runs 15 residues. Germline CDR1 is SGHTA and CDR2 is FQGNSA. CDR3 protein: CASSPVGRDNQPQHF. Written as DNA, the CDR3 is TGTGCCAGCAGCCCCGTGGGCAGGGATAATCAGCCCCAGCATTTT. Full variable domain (rest looked up from reference TRBV7-2 and TRBJ1-5): GAGVSQSPSNKVTEKGKDVELRCDPISGHTALYWYRQSLGQGLEFLIYFQGNSAPDKSGLPSDRFSAERTGGSVSTLTIQRTQQEDSAVYLCASSPVGRDNQPQHFGDGTRLSIL.

Concerning this clonotype: A read error is possible here, since a much larger clone lies one base away. V and J are TRBV20-1 and TRBJ2-7; 9 positions agree with TRBD2. Germline V lookup: CDR1 DFQATT, CDR2 SNEGSKA (reference sequence). This CDR3 spans 14 amino acids. J was trimmed by 2 bases and V by 5 bases; bases with no gene match: 7. CDR3 sequence reads: CSAVETSGTYEQYF. The CDR3 DNA is TGCAGTGCTGTTGAGACTAGCGGTACCTACGAGCAGTACTTC.

This clonotype was picked up many times. The J gene is TRBJ2-7, the V gene TRBV20-1; 9 bases align to TRBD2. Trimming cost V 6 bases and J 3 bases; bases outside gene matches: 12. The CDR3 is 15 amino acids. Germline V gives CDR1 DFQATT, CDR2 SNEGSKA (reference sequence). The CDR3 bases are TGCAGTGCCCACGGCGGGACTAGCTCCATCTACGAGCAGTACTTC. Translated, it gives CSAHGGTSSIYEQYF.

This clonotype was counted many times. This chain uses TRBV29-1 with TRBJ1-1, with TRBD1 matching 12 bases. The CDR3 is made up of 12 amino acids. The V segment lost 7 bases and the J segment 6 bases; nucleotides outside the gene matches: 3. Germline V gives CDR1 SQVTM, CDR2 ANQGSEA. This CDR3 reads CSGGTGGPEAFF. The DNA of the CDR3 is TGCAGCGGGGGGACAGGGGGCCCTGAAGCTTTCTTT.

In the case of this clonotype: This may arise from a read error, as a much more abundant clone is one base away. V and J are TRBV2 and TRBJ2-7; 7 nucleotides align to TRBD2. This CDR3 has 14 residues. Germline trimming cut 11 bases from V and 4 bases from J; bases unmatched to any gene: 14. The germline CDR1 and CDR2 sequences are SNHLY and FYNNEI. Here the CDR3 DNA reads TGTGCCGGCACGTGGGGGGAGGGCCCTTACGAGCAGTACTTC. This translates into CAGTWGEGPYEQYF.

This clonotype was seen a handful of times. The chain links TRBV13 to TRBJ1-6; 7 nucleotides agree with TRBD1. The length of the CDR3 is 12 residues. Germline values: CDR1 PRHDT, CDR2 FYEKMQ (reference sequence). The trim removed 10 bases at V and 7 bases at J, leaving 4 bases unmatched. CDR3 sequence: CATRTGNSPLHF. In nucleotides, the CDR3 is TGTGCCACCCGGACAGGCAATTCACCCCTCCACTTT.

In its sample, this clonotype was seen many times. The CDR3 is CAWSFPWEGQAYEQYF. The CDR3 bases are TGTGCCTGGAGTTTCCCGTGGGAGGGACAGGCCTACGAGCAGTACTTC. The chain links TRBV30 to TRBJ2-7; tentatively, D is TRBD1 (8 bases). CDR1 GTSNPN and CDR2 SVGIG come from the germline V gene (reference sequence). V was shortened by 2 bases and J by 2 bases, with 19 bases between the two germline ends. The CDR3 loop spans 16 amino acids.

This clonotype was recorded at least ten times. This rearrangement joins TRBV7-9 to TRBJ2-7, with TRBD1 matching over 11 bases. This CDR3 has 15 residues. Germline CDR1 reads SEHNR; CDR2 reads FQNEAQ (reference sequence). With 4 bases clipped from V and 3 bases from J, the junction kept 5 bases outside the gene matches. This CDR3 reads CASSSSGTGGYEQYF. The CDR3 DNA reads TGTGCCAGCAGCTCCTCCGGGACAGGGGGCTACGAGCAGTACTTC.

This clonotype was seen at least ten times. The chain links TRBV27 to TRBJ2-2; 8 nucleotides align to TRBD2. Germline V gene data show CDR1 as MNHEY and CDR2 as SMNVEV (reference sequence). The CDR3 spans 19 residues. The trim removed 8 bases at V and 4 bases at J, leaving 21 bases unmatched. DNA for the CDR3: TGTGCCAGCCGAATATTGAGTCTAGCGGGTACCCGAGGCACCGGGGAGCTGTTTTTT. Its translation is CASRILSLAGTRGTGELFF.

Details on this clonotype: A much larger clone sits a single nucleotide away, making a read error possible. The chain combines TRBV6-5 with TRBJ2-1, with 8 bases lining up with TRBD1. The V gene's germline CDR1 is MNHEY and CDR2 SVGAGI. V trimming: 6 bases; J trimming: 5 bases; junction bases outside the gene matches: 18. This CDR3 contains 18 residues. For the CDR3, the DNA is TGTGCCAGCAGACCTGGACAGGGACGTTTTCGGTCCCACAATGAGCAGTTCTTC. This translates into CASRPGQGRFRSHNEQFF.

The V gene is TRBV6-2 or TRBV6-3, the J gene TRBJ2-5, with D uncertain. The CDR3 length is 12 residues. Germline CDR1 reads MNHEY; CDR2 reads SVGEGT. V was trimmed by 2 bases and J by 4 bases, leaving 5 bases between them. The CDR3 DNA reads TGTGCCAGCAGTTACCCGACAGAGACCCAGTACTTC. Translated, it gives CASSYPTETQYF.

This clonotype was recorded at least ten times. The V call is TRBV14, the J call TRBJ2-7; perhaps TRBD1 as D (7 bases). The germline V gene has CDR1 SGHDN and CDR2 FVKESK. There are 16 residues in the CDR3. V lost 3 bases and J 7 bases, leaving 22 bases between the germline ends. The CDR3, as DNA: TGTGCCAGCAGCCAGACAGGGCCCTCATTCCGGGGGGAGCAGTACTTC. It translates to CASSQTGPSFRGEQYF.

This clonotype was seen repeatedly, ten times or more. Because the CDR3 is missing its conserved closing phenylalanine or tryptophan, this is likely a read error. It is unclear where the CDR3 begins or ends on the DNA, so no DNA is shown, and the CDR3 is as TCRdb lists it. The chain uses TRBV7-9 and TRBJ2-7. The CDR3 spans 12 residues, counting both ends. Looked up from germline, CDR1 is SEHNR and CDR2 is FQNEAQ (reference sequence). CDR3 in amino acids: CASSLGGQPWCL.

This clonotype has at least ten counts. The chain recombines TRBV20-1 with TRBJ1-5, with D unresolved. Germline V gene lookup returns CDR1 DFQATT and CDR2 SNEGSKA (reference sequence). Trimming took off 0 bases at V and 0 bases at J, with 12 bases between the two ends. The CDR3 runs 16 residues. The CDR3 DNA is TGCAGTGCTAGAGATCTCCACGGGAATAGCAATCAGCCCCAGCATTTT. Its protein product is CSARDLHGNSNQPQHF.

This clonotype was seen ten or more times. The chain combines TRBV27 with TRBJ2-2, with D perhaps matching TRBD1 (5 bases). V lost 3 bases and J 4 bases, leaving 15 bases between the germline ends. The CDR3 spans 16 residues. Germline CDR1 reads MNHEY; CDR2 reads SMNVEV (reference sequence). CDR3 region: CASSFIQGSGTGELFF. The CDR3, as DNA: TGTGCCAGCAGTTTCATTCAGGGATCGGGCACCGGGGAGCTGTTTTTT.

Concerning this clonotype itself: Possible read error: a much larger clone is one base away. The chain's CDR3 is CASGTTGLGDQPHHF. The CDR3 DNA reads as TGTGCTAGTGGCACGACAGGCCTCGGGGATCAGCCCCACCATTTT. This chain joins TRBV12-5 and TRBJ1-5, with D perhaps matching TRBD1 (6 bases). CDR3 size: 15 residues. Germline V gene lookup returns CDR1 LGHNT and CDR2 FRNRAP. Full variable domain (outside the CDR3, taken from reference TRBV12-5 and TRBJ1-5): DARVTQTPRHKVTEMGQEVTMRCQPILGHNTVFWYRQTMMQGLELLAYFRNRAPLDDSGMPKDRFSAEMPDATLATLKIQPSEPRDSAVYFCASGTTGLGDQPHHFGDGTRLSIL.

In the case of this clonotype: A read error may explain this, as a much larger clone is one base away. CDR3 protein: CASGFQRALAGEQFF. As DNA, the CDR3 is TGTGCCAGCGGTTTCCAAAGGGCCCTCGCGGGTGAGCAGTTCTTC. J is TRBJ2-1 and V is TRBV2; D might be TRBD2 (5 bases). This CDR3 has 15 amino acids. V dropped 8 bases and J dropped 9 bases, with 23 bases sitting between them. Per germline, CDR1 SNHLY and CDR2 FYNNEI.

This chain uses TRBV29-1 with TRBJ2-7; a possible D gene is TRBD1 (6 bases). V was pared by 1 base and J by 1 base, with 29 bases between. The CDR3 extends over 20 amino acids. Looked up from germline, CDR1 is SQVTM and CDR2 is ANQGSEA. The CDR3 region has the DNA TGCAGCGTTGAAGGGATAGGGTCTGGTCGATCCTCGAGGGGGTCCTACGAGCAGTACTTC. Protein product: CSVEGIGSGRSSRGSYEQYF.

This clonotype was picked up many times. The rearrangement uses TRBV6-5 and TRBJ2-2; D possibly matches TRBD1 or TRBD2 (5 bases each). V lost 4 bases and J lost 7, with 13 bases in between. Germline V gives CDR1 MNHEY, CDR2 SVGAGI. This CDR3 is built from 14 residues. CDR3 coding DNA: TGTGCCAGCAGTTTCGGGACCCCCAGCGGGGAGCTGTTTTTT. Amino acid sequence: CASSFGTPSGELFF.

This clonotype has a count of ten or more. The chain uses TRBV27 and TRBJ2-2; D might be TRBD1 or TRBD2, each matching 5 bases. This CDR3 spans 17 amino acids. The V end was cut by 2 bases, the J end by 0 bases, with 13 bases between. Germline CDR1 and CDR2: MNHEY and SMNVEV (reference sequence). Here the CDR3 DNA reads TGTGCCAGCAGTTTAGGGGACGGATATACGAACACCGGGGAGCTGTTTTTT. This codes for CASSLGDGYTNTGELFF.